This entry is about one T cell receptor beta chain. This specimen comes from a study of blood T cell repertoires in COVID-19. Background on the study: T cells, B-cell-depleted T cells, or PBMCs supplied cDNA or gDNA.

Germline V CDR1 and CDR2: SEHNR, FQNEAQ (reference sequence). The V and J ends lost 5 bases and 4 bases, in that order; junction bases with no gene match: 16. This CDR3 spans 18 amino acids. Authors' processing steps: Scientists estimated how many nucleated cells there were by amplifying reference gene primers. Sequenced by immunoSEQ multiplex PCR; TCRdb stores in-frame clones only, minus some. The V and J calls and the clone size are those of that table, but D and trimming were determined from the DNA. The data contain tens of thousands of clones, 70% to 90% of them singletons. The specimen sequenced was peripheral blood. The TCR was taken from a man in his 60s in a cohort sampled during active COVID-19. The rearrangement joins TRBV7-9 to TRBJ2-1; TRBD1 aligns across 8 bases. The CDR3 loop is CASSPRNFWTGRYNEQFF. The DNA of the CDR3 is TGTGCCAGCAGCCCACGAAATTTCTGGACAGGGCGATACAATGAGCAGTTCTTC.